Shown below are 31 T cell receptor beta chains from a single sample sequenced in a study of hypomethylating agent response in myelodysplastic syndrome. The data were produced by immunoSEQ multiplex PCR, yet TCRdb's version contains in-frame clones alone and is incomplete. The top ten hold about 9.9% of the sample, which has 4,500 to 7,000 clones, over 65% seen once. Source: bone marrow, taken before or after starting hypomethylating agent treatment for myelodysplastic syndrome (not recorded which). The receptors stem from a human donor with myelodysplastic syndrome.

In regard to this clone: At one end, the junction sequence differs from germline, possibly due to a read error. CDR3 DNA sequence: TGTGCCAGCAGCCGCGACCACTTC. Protein product: CASSRDHF. The chain has TRBV27 and TRBJ2-5, with D unresolved. Germline lookup yields CDR1 MNHEY and CDR2 SMNVEV (reference sequence). The CDR3 length is 8 residues.

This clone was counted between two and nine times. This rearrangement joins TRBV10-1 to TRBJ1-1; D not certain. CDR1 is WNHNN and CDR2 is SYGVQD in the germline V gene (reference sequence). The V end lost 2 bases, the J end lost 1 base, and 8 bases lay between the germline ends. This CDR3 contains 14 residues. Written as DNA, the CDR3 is TGCGCCAGCAGTGAGGGATCGGCGAACACTGAAGCTTTCTTT. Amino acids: CASSEGSANTEAFF.

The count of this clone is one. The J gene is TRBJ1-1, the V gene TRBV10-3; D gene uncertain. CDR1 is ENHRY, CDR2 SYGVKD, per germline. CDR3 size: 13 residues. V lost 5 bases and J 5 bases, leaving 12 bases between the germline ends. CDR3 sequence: CAISIPGETEAFF. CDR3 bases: TGTGCCATCAGTATCCCCGGGGAGACTGAAGCTTTCTTT.

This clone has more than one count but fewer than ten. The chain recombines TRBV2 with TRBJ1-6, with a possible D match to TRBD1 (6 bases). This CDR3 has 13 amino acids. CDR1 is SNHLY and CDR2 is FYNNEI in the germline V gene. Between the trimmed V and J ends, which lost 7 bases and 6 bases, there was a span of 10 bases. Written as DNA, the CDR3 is TGTGCCAGCATAAGGGGGGTTAATTCACCCCTCCACTTT. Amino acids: CASIRGVNSPLHF. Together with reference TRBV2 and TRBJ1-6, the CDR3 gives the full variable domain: EPEVTQTPSHQVTQMGQEVILRCVPISNHLYFYWYRQILGQKVEFLVSFYNNEISEKSEIFDDQFSVERPDGSNFTLKIRSTKLEDSAMYFCASIRGVNSPLHFGNGTRLTVT.

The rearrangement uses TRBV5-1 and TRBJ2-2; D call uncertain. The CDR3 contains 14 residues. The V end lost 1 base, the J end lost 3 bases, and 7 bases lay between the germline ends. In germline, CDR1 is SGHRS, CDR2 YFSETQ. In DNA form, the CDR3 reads TGCGCCAGCAGCTTGTTATCCGACACCGGGGAGCTGTTTTTT. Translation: CASSLLSDTGELFF.

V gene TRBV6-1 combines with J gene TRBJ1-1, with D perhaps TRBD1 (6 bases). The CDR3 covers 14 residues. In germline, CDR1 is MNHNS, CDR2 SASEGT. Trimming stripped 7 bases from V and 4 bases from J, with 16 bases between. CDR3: CASTDRGGGTEAFF. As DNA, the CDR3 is TGTGCCAGCACCGACCGGGGGGGCGGCACTGAAGCTTTCTTT.

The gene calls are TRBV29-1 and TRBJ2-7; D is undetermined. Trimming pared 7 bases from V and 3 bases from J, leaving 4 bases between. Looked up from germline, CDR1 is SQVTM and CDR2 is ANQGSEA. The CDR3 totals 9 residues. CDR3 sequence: CSGFYEQYF. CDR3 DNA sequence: TGCAGCGGGTTCTACGAGCAGTACTTC.

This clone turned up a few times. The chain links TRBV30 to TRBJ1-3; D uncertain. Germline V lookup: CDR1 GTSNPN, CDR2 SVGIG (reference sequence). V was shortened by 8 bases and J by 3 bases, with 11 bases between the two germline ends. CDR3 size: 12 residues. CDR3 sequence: CAGDGVGNTIYF. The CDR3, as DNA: TGTGCCGGAGATGGAGTTGGAAACACCATATATTTT.

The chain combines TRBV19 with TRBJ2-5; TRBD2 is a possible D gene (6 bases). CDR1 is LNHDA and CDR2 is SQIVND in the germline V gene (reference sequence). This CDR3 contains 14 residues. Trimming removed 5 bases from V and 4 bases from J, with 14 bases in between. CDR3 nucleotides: TGTGCCAGTAGTTCCATGACTAGGGGAGAGACCCAGTACTTC. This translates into CASSSMTRGETQYF.

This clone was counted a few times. The CDR3 sequence is CASSRTADYNQPQHF. CDR3 sequence (DNA): TGTGCCAGCAGCCGGACAGCTGATTACAATCAGCCCCAGCATTTT. The V and J genes are TRBV16 and TRBJ1-5, with a weak D call TRBD1 (6 bases). V shed 4 bases and J shed 3 bases, with 13 bases lying between them. CDR1 KGHSY and CDR2 FQNENV come from the germline V gene. The CDR3 has 15 amino acids.

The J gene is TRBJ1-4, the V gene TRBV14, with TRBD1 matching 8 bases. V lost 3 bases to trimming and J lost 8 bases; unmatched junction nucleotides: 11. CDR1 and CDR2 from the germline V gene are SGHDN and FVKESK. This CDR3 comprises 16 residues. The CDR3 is CASSHQDRAFGEKLFF. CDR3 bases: TGTGCCAGCAGCCATCAGGACAGGGCTTTCGGCGAAAAACTGTTTTTT. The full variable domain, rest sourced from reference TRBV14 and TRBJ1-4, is EAGVTQFPSHSVIEKGQTVTLRCDPISGHDNLYWYRRVMGKEIKFLLHFVKESKQDESGMPNNRFLAERTGGTYSTLKVQPAELEDSGVYFCASSHQDRAFGEKLFFGSGTQLSVL.

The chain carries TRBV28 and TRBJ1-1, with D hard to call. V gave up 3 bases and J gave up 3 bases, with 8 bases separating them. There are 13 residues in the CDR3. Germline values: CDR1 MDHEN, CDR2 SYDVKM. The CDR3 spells CASSFPPDTEAFF. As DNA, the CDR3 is TGTGCCAGCAGTTTCCCCCCGGACACTGAAGCTTTCTTT.

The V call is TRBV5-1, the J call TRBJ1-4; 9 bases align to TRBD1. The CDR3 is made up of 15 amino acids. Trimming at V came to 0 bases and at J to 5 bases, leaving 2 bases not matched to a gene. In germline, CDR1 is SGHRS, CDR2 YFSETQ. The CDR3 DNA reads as TGCGCCAGCAGCTTGGCCGGGACAGGGAATGAAAAACTGTTTTTT. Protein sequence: CASSLAGTGNEKLFF. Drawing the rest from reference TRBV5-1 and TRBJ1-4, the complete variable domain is KAGVTQTPRYLIKTRGQQVTLSCSPISGHRSVSWYQQTPGQGLQFLFEYFSETQRNKGNFPGRFSGRQFSNSRSEMNVSTLELGDSALYLCASSLAGTGNEKLFFGSGTQLSVL.

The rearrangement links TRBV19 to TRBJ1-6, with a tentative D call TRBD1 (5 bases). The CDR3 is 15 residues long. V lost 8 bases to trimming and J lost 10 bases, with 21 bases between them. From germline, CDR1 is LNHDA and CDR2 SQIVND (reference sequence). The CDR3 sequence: CASHESGLGGSPLHF. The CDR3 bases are TGTGCCAGTCATGAATCGGGACTCGGAGGGTCACCCCTCCACTTT.

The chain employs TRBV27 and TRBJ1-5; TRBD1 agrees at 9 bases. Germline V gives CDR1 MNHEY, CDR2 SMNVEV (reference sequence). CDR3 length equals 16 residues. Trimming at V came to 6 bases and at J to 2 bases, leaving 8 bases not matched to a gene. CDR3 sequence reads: CASSSGTGSRNQPQHF. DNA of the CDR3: TGTGCCAGCAGCTCCGGGACAGGGTCACGCAATCAGCCCCAGCATTTT.

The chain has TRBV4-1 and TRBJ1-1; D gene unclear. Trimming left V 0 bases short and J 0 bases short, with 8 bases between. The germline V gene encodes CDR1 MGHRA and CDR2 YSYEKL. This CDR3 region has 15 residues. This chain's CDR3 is CASSQDLGMNTEAFF. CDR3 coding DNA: TGCGCCAGCAGCCAAGACCTGGGAATGAACACTGAAGCTTTCTTT.

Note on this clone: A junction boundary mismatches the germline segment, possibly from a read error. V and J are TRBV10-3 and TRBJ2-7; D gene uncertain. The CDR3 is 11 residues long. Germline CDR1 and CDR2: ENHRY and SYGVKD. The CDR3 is CAIGEGYEQYF. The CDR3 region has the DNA TGTGCCATCGGTGAAGGGTACGAGCAGTACTTC.

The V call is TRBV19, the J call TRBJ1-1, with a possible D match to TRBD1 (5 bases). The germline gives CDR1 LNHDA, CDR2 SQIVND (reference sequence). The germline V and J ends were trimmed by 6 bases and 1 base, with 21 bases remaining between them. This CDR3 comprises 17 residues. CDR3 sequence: CASSSGSGRGKNTEAFF. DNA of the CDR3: TGTGCCAGTAGCTCAGGGAGCGGACGGGGCAAGAACACTGAAGCTTTCTTT.

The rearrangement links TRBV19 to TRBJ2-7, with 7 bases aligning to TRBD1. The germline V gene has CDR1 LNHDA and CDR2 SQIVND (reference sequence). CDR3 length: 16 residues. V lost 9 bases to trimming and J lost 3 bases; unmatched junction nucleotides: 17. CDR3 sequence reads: CARARPDRTFSYEQYF. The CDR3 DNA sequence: TGTGCCAGAGCGAGACCGGACAGGACTTTTAGCTACGAGCAGTACTTC.

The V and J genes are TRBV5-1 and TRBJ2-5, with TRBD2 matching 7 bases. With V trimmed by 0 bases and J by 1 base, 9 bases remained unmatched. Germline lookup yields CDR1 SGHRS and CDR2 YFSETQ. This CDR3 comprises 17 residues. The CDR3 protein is CASSLAMGGGGQETQYF. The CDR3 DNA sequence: TGCGCCAGCAGCTTGGCCATGGGCGGGGGAGGCCAAGAGACCCAGTACTTC.

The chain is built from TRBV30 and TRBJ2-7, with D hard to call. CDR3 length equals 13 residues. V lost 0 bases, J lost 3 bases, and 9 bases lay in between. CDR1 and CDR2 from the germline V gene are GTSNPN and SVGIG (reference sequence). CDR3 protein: CAWSVPPGYEQYF. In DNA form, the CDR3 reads TGTGCCTGGAGTGTACCTCCCGGCTACGAGCAGTACTTC.

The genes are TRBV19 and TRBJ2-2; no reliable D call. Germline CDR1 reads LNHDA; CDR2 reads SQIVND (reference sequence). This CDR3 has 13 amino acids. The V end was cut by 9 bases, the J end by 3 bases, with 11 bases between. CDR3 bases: TGTGCCAGCATCCGCGAACACACCGGGGAGCTGTTTTTT. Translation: CASIREHTGELFF.

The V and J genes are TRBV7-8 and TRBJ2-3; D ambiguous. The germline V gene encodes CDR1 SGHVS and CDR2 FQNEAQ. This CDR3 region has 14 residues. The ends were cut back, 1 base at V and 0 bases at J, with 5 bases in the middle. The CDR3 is CASSLDWSTDTQYF. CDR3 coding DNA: TGTGCCAGCAGCTTAGATTGGAGCACAGATACGCAGTATTTT.

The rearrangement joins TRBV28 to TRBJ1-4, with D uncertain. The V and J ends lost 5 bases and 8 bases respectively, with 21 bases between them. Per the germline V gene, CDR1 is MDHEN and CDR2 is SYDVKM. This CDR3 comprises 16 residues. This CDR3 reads CASSRSRTWPGEKLFF. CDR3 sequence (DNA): TGTGCCAGCAGTCGCTCTAGGACGTGGCCGGGCGAAAAACTGTTTTTT.

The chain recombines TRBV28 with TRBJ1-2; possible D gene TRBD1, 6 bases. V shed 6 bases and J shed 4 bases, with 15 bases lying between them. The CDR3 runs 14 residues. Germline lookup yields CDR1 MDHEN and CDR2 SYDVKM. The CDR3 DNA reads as TGTGCCAGCAGGGGGGTTGTAGGGGGCTATGGCTACACCTTC. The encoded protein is CASRGVVGGYGYTF.

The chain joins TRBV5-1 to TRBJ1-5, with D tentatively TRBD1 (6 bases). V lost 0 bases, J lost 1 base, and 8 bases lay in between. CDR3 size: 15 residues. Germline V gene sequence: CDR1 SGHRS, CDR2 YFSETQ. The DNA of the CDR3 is TGCGCCAGCAGCTTGGAGGGGGGAAGCAATCAGCCCCAGCATTTT. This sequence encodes CASSLEGGSNQPQHF.

CDR3 residues: CASSYSGTSEAFF. In nucleotides, the CDR3 is TGTGCCAGCAGTTACTCGGGGACGAGTGAAGCTTTCTTT. The chain uses TRBV6-6 and TRBJ1-1, with D tentatively TRBD1 (5 bases). Per germline, CDR1 MNHNY and CDR2 SVGAGI (reference sequence). V was trimmed by 0 bases and J by 7 bases, leaving 9 bases between them. CDR3 size: 13 residues.

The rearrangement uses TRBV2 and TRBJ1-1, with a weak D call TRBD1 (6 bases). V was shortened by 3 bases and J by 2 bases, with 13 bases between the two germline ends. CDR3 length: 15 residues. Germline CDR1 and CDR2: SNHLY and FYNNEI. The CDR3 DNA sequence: TGTGCCAGCAGTGACCCGCAGACAGGTAACACTGAAGCTTTCTTT. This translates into CASSDPQTGNTEAFF.

This CDR3 reads CAWRASFGETGYGYTF. CDR3 DNA sequence: TGTGCCTGGAGAGCGTCTTTTGGGGAGACGGGCTATGGCTACACCTTC. The V call is TRBV30, the J call TRBJ1-2; D gene ambiguous. Germline CDR1 GTSNPN, CDR2 SVGIG (reference sequence). The V and J ends lost 3 bases and 4 bases respectively, with 21 bases between them. The length of the CDR3 is 16 residues.

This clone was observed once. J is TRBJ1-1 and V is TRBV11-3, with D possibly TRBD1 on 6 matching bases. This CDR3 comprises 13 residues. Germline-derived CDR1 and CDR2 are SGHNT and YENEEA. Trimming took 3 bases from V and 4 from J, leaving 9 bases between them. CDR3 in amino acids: CASSFPGATEAFF. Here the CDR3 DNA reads TGTGCCAGCAGCTTCCCGGGGGCCACTGAAGCTTTCTTT.

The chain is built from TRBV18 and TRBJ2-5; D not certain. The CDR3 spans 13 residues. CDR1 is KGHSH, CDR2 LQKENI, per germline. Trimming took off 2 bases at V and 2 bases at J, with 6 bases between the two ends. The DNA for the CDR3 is TGTGCCAGCTCACCAGGGCAGCAAGAGACCCAGTACTTC. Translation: CASSPGQQETQYF.